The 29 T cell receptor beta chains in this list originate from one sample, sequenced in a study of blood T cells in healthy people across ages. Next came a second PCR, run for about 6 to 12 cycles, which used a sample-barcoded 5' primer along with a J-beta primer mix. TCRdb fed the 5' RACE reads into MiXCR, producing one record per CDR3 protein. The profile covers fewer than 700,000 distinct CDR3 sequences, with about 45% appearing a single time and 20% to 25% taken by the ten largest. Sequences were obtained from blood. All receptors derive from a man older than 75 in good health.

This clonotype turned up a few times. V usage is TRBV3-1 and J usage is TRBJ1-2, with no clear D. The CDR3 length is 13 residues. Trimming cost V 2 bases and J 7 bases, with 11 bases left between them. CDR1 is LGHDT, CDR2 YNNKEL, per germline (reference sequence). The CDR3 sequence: CASSQSGEFGYTF. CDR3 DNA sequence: TGTGCCAGCAGCCAATCGGGCGAATTTGGCTACACCTTC. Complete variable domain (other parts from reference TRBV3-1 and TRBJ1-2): DTAVSQTPKYLVTQMGNDKSIKCEQNLGHDTMYWYKQDSKKFLKIMFSYNNKELIINETVPNRFSPKSPDKAHLNLHINSLELGDSAVYFCASSQSGEFGYTFGSGTRLTVV.

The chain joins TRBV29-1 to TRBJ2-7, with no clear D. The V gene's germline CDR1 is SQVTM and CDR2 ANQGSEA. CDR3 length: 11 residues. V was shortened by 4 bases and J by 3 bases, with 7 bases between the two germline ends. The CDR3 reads CSVGADYEQYF. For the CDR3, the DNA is TGCAGCGTTGGGGCGGACTACGAGCAGTACTTC.

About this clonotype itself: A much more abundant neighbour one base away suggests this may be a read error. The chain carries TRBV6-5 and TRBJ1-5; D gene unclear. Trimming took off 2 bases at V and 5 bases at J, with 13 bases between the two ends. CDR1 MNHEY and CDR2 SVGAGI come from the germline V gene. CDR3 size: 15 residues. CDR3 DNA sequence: TGTGCCAGCAGTTACGGACGGGGTCAGCATCAGCCCCAGCATTTT. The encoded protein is CASSYGRGQHQPQHF.

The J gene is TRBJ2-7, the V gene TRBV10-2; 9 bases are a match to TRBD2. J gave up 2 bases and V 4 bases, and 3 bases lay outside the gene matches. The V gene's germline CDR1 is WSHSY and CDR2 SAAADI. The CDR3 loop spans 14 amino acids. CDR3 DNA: TGCGCCAGCAGTGCGGCTAGCGGGGCCTACGAGCAGTACTTC. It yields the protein CASSAASGAYEQYF.

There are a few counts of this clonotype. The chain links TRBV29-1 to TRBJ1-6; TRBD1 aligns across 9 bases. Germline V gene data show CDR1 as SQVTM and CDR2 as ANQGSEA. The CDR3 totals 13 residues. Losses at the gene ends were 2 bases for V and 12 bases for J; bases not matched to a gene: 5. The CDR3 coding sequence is TGCAGCGTTGAACCGACAGGGGGGGGACCCCTCCACTTT. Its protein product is CSVEPTGGGPLHF.

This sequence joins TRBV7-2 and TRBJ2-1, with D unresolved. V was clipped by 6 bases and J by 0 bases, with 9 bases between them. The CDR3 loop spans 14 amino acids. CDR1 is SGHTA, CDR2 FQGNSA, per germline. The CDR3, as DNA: TGTGCCAGCAGGGATGTAAGCTCCTACAATGAGCAGTTCTTC. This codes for CASRDVSSYNEQFF.

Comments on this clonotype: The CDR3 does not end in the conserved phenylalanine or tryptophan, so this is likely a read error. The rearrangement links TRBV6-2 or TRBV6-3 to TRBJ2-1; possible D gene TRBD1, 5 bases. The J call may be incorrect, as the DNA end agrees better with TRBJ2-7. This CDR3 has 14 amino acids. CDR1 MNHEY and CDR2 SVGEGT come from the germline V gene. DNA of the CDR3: TGTGCCAGCGCACCCCAGGGCGGCTACAATGAGCAGTACTTG. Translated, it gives CASAPQGGYNEQYL.

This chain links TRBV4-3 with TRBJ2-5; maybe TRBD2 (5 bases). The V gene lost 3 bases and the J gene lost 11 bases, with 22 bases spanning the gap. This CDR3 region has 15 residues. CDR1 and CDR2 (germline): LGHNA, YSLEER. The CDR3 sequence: CASSHPNGGRNEQYF. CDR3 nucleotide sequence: TGCGCCAGCAGCCACCCCAACGGCGGGCGCAATGAGCAGTACTTC.

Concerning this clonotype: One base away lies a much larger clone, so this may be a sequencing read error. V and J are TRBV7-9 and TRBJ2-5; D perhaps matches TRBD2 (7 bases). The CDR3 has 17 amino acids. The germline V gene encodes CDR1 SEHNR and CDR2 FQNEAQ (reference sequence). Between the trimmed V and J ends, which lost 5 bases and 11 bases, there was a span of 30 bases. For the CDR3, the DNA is TGTGCCAGCAGCCACGCCAAACCAGGGGAGGGTTGGAATGAGCAGTACTTC. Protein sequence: CASSHAKPGEGWNEQYF. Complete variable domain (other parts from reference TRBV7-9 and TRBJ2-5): DTGVSQNPRHKITKRGQNVTFRCDPISEHNRLYWYRQTLGQGPEFLTYFQNEAQLEKSRLLSDRFSAERPKGSFSTLEIQRTEQGDSAMYLCASSHAKPGEGWNEQYFGPGTRLLVL.

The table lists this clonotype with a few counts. The CDR3 DNA reads as TGTGCCAGCAGAATGTCTAGTGAACCCTACGAGCAGTACTTC. Protein product: CASRMSSEPYEQYF. The rearrangement links TRBV28 to TRBJ2-7; D is unclear. Trimming shortened V by 6 bases and J by 2 bases, and 14 bases separated the two germline ends. Germline CDR1 reads MDHEN; CDR2 reads SYDVKM. This CDR3 has 14 amino acids. The full variable domain, its missing parts supplied by reference TRBV28 and TRBJ2-7, is DVKVTQSSRYLVKRTGEKVFLECVQDMDHENMFWYRQDPGLGLRLIYFSYDVKMKEKGDIPEGYSVSREKKERFSLILESASTNQTSMYLCASRMSSEPYEQYFGPGTRLTVT.

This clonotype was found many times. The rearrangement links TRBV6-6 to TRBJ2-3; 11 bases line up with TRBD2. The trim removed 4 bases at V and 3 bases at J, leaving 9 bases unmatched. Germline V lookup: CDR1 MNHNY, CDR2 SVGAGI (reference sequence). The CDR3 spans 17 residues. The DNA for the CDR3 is TGTGCCAGCAGTTCCCCCGATAGCGGGAGGGCTACAGATACGCAGTATTTT. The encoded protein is CASSSPDSGRATDTQYF.

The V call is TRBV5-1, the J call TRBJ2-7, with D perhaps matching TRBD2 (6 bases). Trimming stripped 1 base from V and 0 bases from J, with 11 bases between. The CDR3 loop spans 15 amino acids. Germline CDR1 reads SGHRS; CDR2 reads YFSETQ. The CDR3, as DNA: TGCGCCAGCAGCTTGAACGCGGGACTCTCCTACGAGCAGTACTTC. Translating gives CASSLNAGLSYEQYF.

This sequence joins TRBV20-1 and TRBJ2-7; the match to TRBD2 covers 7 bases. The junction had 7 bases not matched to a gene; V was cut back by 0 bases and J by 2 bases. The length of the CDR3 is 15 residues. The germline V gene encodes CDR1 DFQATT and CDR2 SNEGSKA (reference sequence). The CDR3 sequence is CSARDLGGITYEQYF. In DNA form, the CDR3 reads TGCAGTGCTAGAGATTTGGGGGGGATCACCTACGAGCAGTACTTC.

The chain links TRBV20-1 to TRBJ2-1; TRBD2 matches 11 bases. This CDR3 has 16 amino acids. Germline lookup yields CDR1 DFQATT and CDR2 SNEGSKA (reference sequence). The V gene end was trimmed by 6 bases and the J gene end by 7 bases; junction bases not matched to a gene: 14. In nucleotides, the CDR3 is TGCAGTGCCGAGAGAGTAGCGGGGGGGCCGGGGAATGAGCAGTTCTTC. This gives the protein CSAERVAGGPGNEQFF.

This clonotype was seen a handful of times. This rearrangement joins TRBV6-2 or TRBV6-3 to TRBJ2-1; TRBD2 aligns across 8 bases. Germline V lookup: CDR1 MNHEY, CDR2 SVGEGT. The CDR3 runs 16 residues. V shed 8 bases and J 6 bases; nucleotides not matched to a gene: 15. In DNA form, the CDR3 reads TGTGCCAGCGGGTCGGGGGGGGAGGGCCCCGGCAATGAGCAGTTCTTC. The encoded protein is CASGSGGEGPGNEQFF.

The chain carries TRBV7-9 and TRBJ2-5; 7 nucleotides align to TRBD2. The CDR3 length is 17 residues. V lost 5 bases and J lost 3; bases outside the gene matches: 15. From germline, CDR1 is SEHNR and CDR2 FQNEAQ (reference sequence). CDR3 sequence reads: CASSPFGSWLAEETQYF. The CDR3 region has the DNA TGTGCCAGCAGCCCCTTTGGTAGTTGGCTAGCGGAAGAGACCCAGTACTTC. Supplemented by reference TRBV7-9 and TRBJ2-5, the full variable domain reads DTGVSQNPRHKITKRGQNVTFRCDPISEHNRLYWYRQTLGQGPEFLTYFQNEAQLEKSRLLSDRFSAERPKGSFSTLEIQRTEQGDSAMYLCASSPFGSWLAEETQYFGPGTRLLVL.

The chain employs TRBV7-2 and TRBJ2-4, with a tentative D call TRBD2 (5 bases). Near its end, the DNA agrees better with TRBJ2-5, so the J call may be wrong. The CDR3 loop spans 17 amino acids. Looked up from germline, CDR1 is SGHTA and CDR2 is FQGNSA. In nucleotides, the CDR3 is TGTGCCAGCAGCTCCACCCCGGGGTGGCTAGGCGGAGAGACCCAGTACTTC. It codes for CASSSTPGWLGGETQYF.

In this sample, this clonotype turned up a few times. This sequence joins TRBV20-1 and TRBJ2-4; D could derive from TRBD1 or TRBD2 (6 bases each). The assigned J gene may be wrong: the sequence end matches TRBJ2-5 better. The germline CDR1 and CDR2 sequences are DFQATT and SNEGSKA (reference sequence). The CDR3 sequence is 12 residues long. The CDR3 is CSSRGEQETQYF. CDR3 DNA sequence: TGCAGTTCGAGGGGGGAACAAGAGACCCAGTACTTC.

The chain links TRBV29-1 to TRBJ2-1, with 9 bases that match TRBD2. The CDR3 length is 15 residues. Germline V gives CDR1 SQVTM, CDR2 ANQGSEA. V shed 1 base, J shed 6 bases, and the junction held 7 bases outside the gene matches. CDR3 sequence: CSVEGGREGFNEQFF. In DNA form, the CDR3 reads TGCAGCGTTGAAGGGGGGCGGGAGGGCTTCAATGAGCAGTTCTTC.

The CDR3 DNA reads TGTGCCATCAGTGGGGGAGAGGGAGAAAAACTGTTTTTT. Translated, it gives CAISGGEGEKLFF. This chain joins TRBV10-3 and TRBJ1-4, with unresolved D. The V and J ends lost 4 bases and 8 bases respectively, with 11 bases between them. Germline assignment: CDR1 ENHRY and CDR2 SYGVKD. CDR3 size: 13 residues.

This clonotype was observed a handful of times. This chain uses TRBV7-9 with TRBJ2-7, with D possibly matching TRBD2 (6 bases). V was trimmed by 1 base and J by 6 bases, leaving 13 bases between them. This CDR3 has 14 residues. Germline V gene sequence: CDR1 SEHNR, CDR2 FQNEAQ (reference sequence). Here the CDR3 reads CASSLVVTSGEQYF. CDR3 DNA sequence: TGTGCCAGCAGCTTAGTGGTGACTAGTGGCGAGCAGTACTTC.

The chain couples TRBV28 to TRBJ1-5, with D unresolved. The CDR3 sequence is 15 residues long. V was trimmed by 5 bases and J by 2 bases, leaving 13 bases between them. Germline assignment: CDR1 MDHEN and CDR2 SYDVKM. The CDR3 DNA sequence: TGTGCCAGCAGTCCCTTCGGGTCTCGCAATCAGCCCCAGCATTTT. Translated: CASSPFGSRNQPQHF.

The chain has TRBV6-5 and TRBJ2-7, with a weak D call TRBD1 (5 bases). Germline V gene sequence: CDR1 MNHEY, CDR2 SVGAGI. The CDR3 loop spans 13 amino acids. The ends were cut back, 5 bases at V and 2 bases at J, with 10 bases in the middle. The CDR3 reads CASSGRAPYEQYF. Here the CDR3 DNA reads TGTGCCAGCAGTGGCAGGGCCCCCTACGAGCAGTACTTC.

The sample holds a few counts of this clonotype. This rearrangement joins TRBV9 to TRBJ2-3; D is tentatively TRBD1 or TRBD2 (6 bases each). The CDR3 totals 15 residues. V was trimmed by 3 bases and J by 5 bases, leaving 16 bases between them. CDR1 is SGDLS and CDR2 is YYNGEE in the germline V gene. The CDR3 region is CASSGLGGEIDTQYF. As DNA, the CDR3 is TGTGCCAGCAGCGGATTGGGGGGCGAGATAGATACGCAGTATTTT.

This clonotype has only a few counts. The CDR3 protein is CASSLVQGQETQYF. In nucleotides, the CDR3 is TGCGCCAGCAGCTTGGTACAGGGCCAAGAGACCCAGTACTTC. This chain links TRBV5-1 with TRBJ2-5, with D possibly TRBD1 on 6 matching bases. V lost 0 bases, J lost 1 base, and 7 bases lay in between. Germline V gene sequence: CDR1 SGHRS, CDR2 YFSETQ. There are 14 residues in the CDR3.

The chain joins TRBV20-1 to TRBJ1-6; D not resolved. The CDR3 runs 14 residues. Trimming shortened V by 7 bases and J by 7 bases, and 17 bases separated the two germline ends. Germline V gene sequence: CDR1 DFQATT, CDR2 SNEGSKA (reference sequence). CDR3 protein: CSVRGRTPNSPLHF. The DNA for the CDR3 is TGCAGTGTAAGAGGAAGGACCCCAAATTCACCCCTCCACTTT.

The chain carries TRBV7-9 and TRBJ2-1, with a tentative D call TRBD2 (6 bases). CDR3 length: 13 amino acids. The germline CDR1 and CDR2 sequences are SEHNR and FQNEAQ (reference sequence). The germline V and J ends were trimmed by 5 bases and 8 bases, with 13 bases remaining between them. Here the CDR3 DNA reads TGTGCCAGCAGCGCTCGGAGGGGTGATGAGCAGTTCTTC. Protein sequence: CASSARRGDEQFF.

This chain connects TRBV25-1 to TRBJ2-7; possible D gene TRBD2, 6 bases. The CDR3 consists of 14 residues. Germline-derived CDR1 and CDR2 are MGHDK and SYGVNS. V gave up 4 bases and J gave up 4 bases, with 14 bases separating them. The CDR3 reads CASSGGVSGYEQYF. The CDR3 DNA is TGTGCCAGCAGTGGCGGGGTTTCGGGGTACGAGCAGTACTTC.

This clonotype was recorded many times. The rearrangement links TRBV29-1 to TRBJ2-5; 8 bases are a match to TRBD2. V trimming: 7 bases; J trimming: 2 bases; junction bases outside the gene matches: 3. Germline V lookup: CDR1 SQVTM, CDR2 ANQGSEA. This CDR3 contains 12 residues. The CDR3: CSALAGQETQYF. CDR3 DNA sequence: TGCAGCGCCTTAGCGGGACAAGAGACCCAGTACTTC.